The 27 T cell receptor beta chains below all came from one sample that was sequenced in a study of tumor-infiltrating lymphocytes in localized non-small cell lung cancer. The method was immunoSEQ multiplex PCR; TCRdb's version includes in-frame clones alone and lacks a portion of them. The sample has about 15,000 clones, around 82% seen once. Sequences were obtained from uninvolved lung tissue not adjacent to the tumor. The source of these receptors is a human donor with non-small cell lung cancer.

V gene TRBV5-1 combines with J gene TRBJ2-3; D might be TRBD1 or TRBD2, each matching 6 bases. The CDR3 runs 15 residues. Trimming pared 4 bases from V and 0 bases from J, leaving 12 bases between. Germline V gene data show CDR1 as SGHRS and CDR2 as YFSETQ. This chain's CDR3 is CASSGTGRSTDTQYF. The CDR3 coding sequence is TGCGCCAGCAGCGGAACAGGGAGGAGCACAGATACGCAGTATTTT. Combining the CDR3 with reference TRBV5-1 and TRBJ2-3 gives the whole variable domain KAGVTQTPRYLIKTRGQQVTLSCSPISGHRSVSWYQQTPGQGLQFLFEYFSETQRNKGNFPGRFSGRQFSNSRSEMNVSTLELGDSALYLCASSGTGRSTDTQYFGPGTRLTVL.

The chain links TRBV19 to TRBJ2-7; 7 bases line up with TRBD1. Germline loops: CDR1 LNHDA, CDR2 SQIVND (reference sequence). Trimming cost V 3 bases and J 7 bases; bases outside gene matches: 12. The CDR3 contains 15 residues. The CDR3 DNA reads TGTGCCAGTAGTATCGGACCCACAGGGGCGAGTGAGCAGTACTTC. Translated, it gives CASSIGPTGASEQYF. The variable domain in full, completed from reference TRBV19 and TRBJ2-7, reads DGGITQSPKYLFRKEGQNVTLSCEQNLNHDAMYWYRQDPGQGLRLIYYSQIVNDFQKGDIAEGYSVSREKKESFPLTVTSAQKNPTAFYLCASSIGPTGASEQYFGPGTRLTVT.

The V gene is TRBV10-3, the J gene TRBJ1-1, with D possibly TRBD1 on 5 matching bases. V lost 6 bases to trimming and J lost 1 base, with 12 bases between them. The CDR3 sequence is 14 residues long. Germline lookup yields CDR1 ENHRY and CDR2 SYGVKD. This chain's CDR3 is CAISAGTENTEAFF. The CDR3 bases are TGTGCCATCAGCGCCGGGACTGAGAACACTGAAGCTTTCTTT.

This chain links TRBV2 with TRBJ1-2; the D is unclear. In germline, CDR1 is SNHLY, CDR2 FYNNEI. This CDR3 comprises 14 residues. V was clipped by 5 bases and J by 4 bases, with 14 bases between them. The CDR3 coding sequence is TGTGCCAGCAGTCCCGACATAGGACGCTATGGCTACACCTTC. Amino acids: CASSPDIGRYGYTF.

This CDR3 reads CAWSSSQGLAFF. DNA for the CDR3: TGTGCCTGGAGTTCTTCACAGGGATTGGCTTTCTTT. The chain combines TRBV30 with TRBJ1-1; tentative D call: TRBD1 (6 bases). Germline V gene sequence: CDR1 GTSNPN, CDR2 SVGIG (reference sequence). V was shortened by 2 bases and J by 11 bases, with 15 bases between the two germline ends. The CDR3 is 12 amino acids.

The V gene is TRBV5-4, the J gene TRBJ1-1, with 7 bases matching TRBD1. This CDR3 region has 14 residues. The germline CDR1 and CDR2 sequences are SGHNT and YYREEE (reference sequence). After removal of 0 bases from V and 5 bases from J, the junction contained 4 bases not matched to a gene. This CDR3 reads CASSLAGGSTEAFF. DNA for the CDR3: TGTGCCAGCAGCTTGGCAGGGGGTTCGACTGAAGCTTTCTTT.

The V gene is TRBV9, the J gene TRBJ2-3, with TRBD2 matching over 10 bases. The trim removed 4 bases at V and 2 bases at J, leaving 7 bases unmatched. CDR3 size: 16 residues. Germline V gene data show CDR1 as SGDLS and CDR2 as YYNGEE. The DNA for the CDR3 is TGTGCCAGCAGCCCACAAGGACTAGCGGACACAGATACGCAGTATTTT. Its protein product is CASSPQGLADTDTQYF. Complete variable domain (other parts from reference TRBV9 and TRBJ2-3): DSGVTQTPKHLITATGQRVTLRCSPRSGDLSVYWYQQSLDQGLQFLIQYYNGEERAKGNILERFSAQQFPDLHSELNLSSLELGDSALYFCASSPQGLADTDTQYFGPGTRLTVL.

The V gene is TRBV5-6, the J gene TRBJ2-5, with 8 bases that match TRBD1. CDR1 SGHDT and CDR2 YYEEEE come from the germline V gene. This CDR3 has 14 residues. With V trimmed by 5 bases and J by 5 bases, 8 bases remained unmatched. CDR3 nucleotides: TGTGCCAGCAGGGACACAGGGGGACGGGAGACCCAGTACTTC. It specifies CASRDTGGRETQYF.

The rearrangement links TRBV2 to TRBJ2-3; D unclear. Trimming shortened V by 2 bases and J by 8 bases, and 8 bases separated the two germline ends. The CDR3 totals 12 residues. Looked up from germline, CDR1 is SNHLY and CDR2 is FYNNEI. The CDR3 here is CASSERSPTQYF. The CDR3 nucleotides are TGTGCCAGCAGTGAACGTAGCCCTACGCAGTATTTT.

This sequence joins TRBV28 and TRBJ2-7; 7 nucleotides agree with TRBD1. Germline V gives CDR1 MDHEN, CDR2 SYDVKM. Trimming cost V 8 bases and J 3 bases; bases outside gene matches: 13. The CDR3 is 15 residues long. CDR3 bases: TGTGCCAGCTTTGCCGAAGGGGGCGCGGGCTACGAGCAGTACTTC. Translating it yields CASFAEGGAGYEQYF.

This clone counts as medium-sized. The chain uses TRBV6-6 and TRBJ1-1; D is perhaps TRBD1 (6 bases). The CDR3 spans 13 residues. Trimming left V 5 bases short and J 4 bases short, with 11 bases between. In germline, CDR1 is MNHNY, CDR2 SVGAGI (reference sequence). Here the CDR3 reads CASSPQGATEAFF. The DNA for the CDR3 is TGTGCCAGCAGTCCACAGGGTGCCACTGAAGCTTTCTTT.

Within the sample, this clone is medium-sized (0.01 to 0.1%). The chain recombines TRBV5-5 with TRBJ1-5; a possible D gene is TRBD1 (5 bases). Germline lookup yields CDR1 SGHKS and CDR2 YYEKEE (reference sequence). The CDR3 runs 13 residues. Trimming cost V 2 bases and J 4 bases, with 7 bases left between them. The CDR3 DNA reads TGTGCCAGCAGCTTAGGGGAAAATCAGCCCCAGCATTTT. It encodes CASSLGENQPQHF.

The sample holds a few counts of this clone. This chain uses TRBV2 with TRBJ1-2; D is ambiguous. V lost 2 bases and J lost 2, with 12 bases in between. Germline V gives CDR1 SNHLY, CDR2 FYNNEI. The CDR3 runs to 15 residues. The CDR3 spells CASSEYEGTNYGYTF. CDR3 bases: TGTGCCAGCAGTGAATATGAGGGTACGAACTATGGCTACACCTTC.

The CDR3 bases are TGTGCCACCAGCAGAGATGGTGGGATGTCGGGGTTGCGGGGCTACACCTTC. It is translated as CATSRDGGMSGLRGYTF. The rearrangement uses TRBV15 and TRBJ1-2; D unclear. This CDR3 has 17 amino acids. Germline CDR1 is LNHNV and CDR2 is YYDKDF (reference sequence). Trimming took 0 bases from V and 8 from J, leaving 22 bases between them.

The sample holds a few counts of this clone. The chain carries TRBV11-2 and TRBJ2-7; D gene ambiguous. With 5 bases removed from V and 2 bases from J, the gap between germline ends came to 19 bases. CDR1 and CDR2 from the germline V gene are SGHAT and FQNNGV. The CDR3 has 16 amino acids. The chain's CDR3 is CASSLGLTSDTYEQYF. The CDR3 DNA sequence: TGTGCCAGCAGCCTGGGGTTGACGAGTGACACCTACGAGCAGTACTTC.

The rearrangement uses TRBV5-1 and TRBJ2-1; 8 nucleotides align to TRBD1. The CDR3 length is 16 residues. With 4 bases clipped from V and 0 bases from J, the junction kept 6 bases outside the gene matches. CDR1 and CDR2 (germline): SGHRS, YFSETQ. The CDR3: CASSPYGQGSYNEQFF. The CDR3 DNA is TGCGCCAGCAGCCCGTACGGACAGGGCTCCTACAATGAGCAGTTCTTC.

The chain carries TRBV9 and TRBJ2-1, with no clear D. Per germline, CDR1 SGDLS and CDR2 YYNGEE. V lost 0 bases to trimming and J lost 10 bases, with 17 bases between them. There are 15 residues in the CDR3. In nucleotides, the CDR3 is TGTGCCAGCAGCGTAGAGGCGGACCCGTGGCGCGAGCAGTTCTTC. Its protein product is CASSVEADPWREQFF.

V and J are TRBV18 and TRBJ2-7; D might be TRBD2 (7 bases). CDR3 length: 15 residues. V was clipped by 6 bases and J by 4 bases, with 19 bases between them. Germline values: CDR1 KGHSH, CDR2 LQKENI. This CDR3 is CASSPLQRGHYEQYF. The CDR3 region has the DNA TGTGCCAGCTCCCCTTTGCAGCGGGGACATTACGAGCAGTACTTC.

This clone turned up a few times. This chain uses TRBV7-2 with TRBJ2-7, with 8 bases aligning to TRBD1. V trimming: 5 bases; J trimming: 5 bases; junction bases outside the gene matches: 11. CDR3 length equals 15 residues. Germline CDR1 and CDR2: SGHTA and FQGNSA. CDR3 DNA: TGTGCCAGCAGCCCGCAGGGGGCTAGCCGGAACGAGCAGTACTTC. It codes for CASSPQGASRNEQYF.

V gene TRBV4-1 combines with J gene TRBJ2-2, with D perhaps matching TRBD2 (6 bases). The V gene lost 6 bases and the J gene lost 5 bases, with 16 bases spanning the gap. The germline gives CDR1 MGHRA, CDR2 YSYEKL. The CDR3 has 15 residues. CDR3 nucleotide sequence: TGCGCCAGCAGTCCGCCGGGACTCCATACCGGGGAGCTGTTTTTT. The encoded protein is CASSPPGLHTGELFF.

In this sample, this clone turned up once. The CDR3 DNA reads as TGCAGCGTTGGGACCGATTGGTTTGACAATGAGCAGTTCTTC. Translation gives CSVGTDWFDNEQFF. The gene calls are TRBV29-1 and TRBJ2-1; D is uncertain. The CDR3 extends over 14 amino acids. Germline V CDR1 and CDR2: SQVTM, ANQGSEA. Trimming took off 4 bases at V and 5 bases at J, with 15 bases between the two ends.

The rearrangement uses TRBV9 and TRBJ1-5, with 8 bases lining up with TRBD1. Germline trimming cut 1 base from V and 7 bases from J; bases unmatched to any gene: 10. This CDR3 is 16 amino acids long. CDR1 and CDR2 (germline): SGDLS, YYNGEE. CDR3 sequence: CASSVPGQGLGQPQHF. CDR3 sequence (DNA): TGTGCCAGCAGCGTACCAGGACAGGGTTTGGGGCAGCCCCAGCATTTT.

This rearrangement joins TRBV11-2 to TRBJ2-1; D tentatively reads TRBD1 or TRBD2 (5 bases each). V was cut by 0 bases and J by 5 bases, with 20 bases left in between. Germline CDR1 is SGHAT and CDR2 is FQNNGV. The length of the CDR3 is 18 residues. The CDR3 DNA follows: TGTGCCAGCAGCTTAGATAGGGACCAAGGGTGGGCACACAATGAGCAGTTCTTC. Its protein is CASSLDRDQGWAHNEQFF.

The genes are TRBV10-3 and TRBJ2-2, with 9 bases that match TRBD1. Germline V gene lookup returns CDR1 ENHRY and CDR2 SYGVKD. The CDR3 runs to 16 residues. V gave up 6 bases and J gave up 7 bases; unmatched junction bases: 12. CDR3: CAIRDTDRGDSGELFF. CDR3 in DNA: TGTGCCATCAGGGACACGGACAGGGGTGATAGCGGGGAGCTGTTTTTT.

This chain links TRBV18 with TRBJ1-2, with D possibly matching TRBD1 (6 bases). Looked up from germline, CDR1 is KGHSH and CDR2 is LQKENI. V lost 4 bases to trimming and J lost 8 bases, with 17 bases between them. This CDR3 has 14 amino acids. The CDR3 is CASSREGGPRGYTF. Here the CDR3 DNA reads TGTGCCAGCTCACGTGAGGGGGGGCCAAGAGGCTACACCTTC.

The CDR3 DNA reads as TGTGCCAGTAGTTTGTCCCGGGACAGGGTTGGGGCCTACGAGCAGTACTTC. Amino acid sequence: CASSLSRDRVGAYEQYF. The rearrangement uses TRBV19 and TRBJ2-7, with 9 bases fitting TRBD1. V was clipped by 5 bases and J by 2 bases; unmatched bases: 13. Germline values: CDR1 LNHDA, CDR2 SQIVND (reference sequence). This CDR3 comprises 17 residues. Using reference TRBV19 and TRBJ2-7 for the parts outside the CDR3, the full variable domain is DGGITQSPKYLFRKEGQNVTLSCEQNLNHDAMYWYRQDPGQGLRLIYYSQIVNDFQKGDIAEGYSVSREKKESFPLTVTSAQKNPTAFYLCASSLSRDRVGAYEQYFGPGTRLTVT.

CDR3 in amino acids: CASSYTGGLSSPLHF. The CDR3 DNA sequence: TGTGCCAGCAGTTACACGGGTGGATTGAGTTCACCCCTCCACTTT. The chain employs TRBV6-5 and TRBJ1-6; no clear D gene. Germline V gene sequence: CDR1 MNHEY, CDR2 SVGAGI. The CDR3 loop spans 15 amino acids. Between the trimmed V and J ends, which lost 2 bases and 9 bases, there was a span of 14 bases.